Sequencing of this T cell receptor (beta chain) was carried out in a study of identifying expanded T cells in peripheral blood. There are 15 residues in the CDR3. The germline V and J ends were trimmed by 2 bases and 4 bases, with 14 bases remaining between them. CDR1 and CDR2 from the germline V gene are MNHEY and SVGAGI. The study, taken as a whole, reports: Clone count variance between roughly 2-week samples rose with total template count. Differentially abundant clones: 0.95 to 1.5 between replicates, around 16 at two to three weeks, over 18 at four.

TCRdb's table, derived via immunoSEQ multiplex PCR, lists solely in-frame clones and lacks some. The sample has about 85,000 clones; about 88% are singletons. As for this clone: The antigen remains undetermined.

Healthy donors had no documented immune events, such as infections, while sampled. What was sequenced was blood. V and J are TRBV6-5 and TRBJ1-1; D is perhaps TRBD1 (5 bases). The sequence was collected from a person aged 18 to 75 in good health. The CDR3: CASSYPRNGGTEAFF. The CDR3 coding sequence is TGTGCCAGCAGTTACCCTCGTAATGGGGGCACTGAAGCTTTCTTT.